This TCR beta chain originates from a study of cytomegalovirus exposure and HLA in healthy donors. Of note for this clone: Its antigen is currently unknown.

This CDR3 region has 14 residues. Trimming removed 0 bases from V and 8 bases from J, with 12 bases in between. Germline CDR1 and CDR2: SGHRS and YFSETQ. This PCR relied on a set of 60 Vbeta primers and 13 Jbeta primers. Clones were read by immunoSEQ multiplex PCR, and TCRdb kept only the in-frame ones, dropping some. The sample holds more than 95,000 clones, around 80% seen once. General study results and limits: A later analysis showed HLA-associated TCR beta chains outstripping equally common others in clonal expansion.

V gene TRBV5-1 combines with J gene TRBJ2-1; possibly TRBD2 for D (6 bases). The sample consisted of PBMCs. The sequence derives from a man aged 30-40 years in good health and CMV-seronegative. In nucleotides, the CDR3 is TGCGCCAGCAGCTTGGACGGGGGTTACGATGAGCAGTTCTTC. Its protein is CASSLDGGYDEQFF.